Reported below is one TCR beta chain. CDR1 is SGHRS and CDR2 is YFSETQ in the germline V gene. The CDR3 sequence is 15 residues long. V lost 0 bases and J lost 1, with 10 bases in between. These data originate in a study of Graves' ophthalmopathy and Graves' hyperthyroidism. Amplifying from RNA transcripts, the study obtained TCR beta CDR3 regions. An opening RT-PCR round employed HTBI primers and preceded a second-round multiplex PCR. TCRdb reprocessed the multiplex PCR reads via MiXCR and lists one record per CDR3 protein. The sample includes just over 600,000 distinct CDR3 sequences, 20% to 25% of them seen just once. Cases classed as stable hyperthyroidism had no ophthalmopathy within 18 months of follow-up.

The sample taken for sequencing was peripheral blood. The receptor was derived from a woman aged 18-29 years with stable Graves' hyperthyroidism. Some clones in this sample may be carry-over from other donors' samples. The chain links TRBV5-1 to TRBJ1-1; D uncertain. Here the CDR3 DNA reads TGCGCCAGCAGCTTGGGAGCAGTCCAGAACACTGAAGCTTTCTTT. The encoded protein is CASSLGAVQNTEAFF.